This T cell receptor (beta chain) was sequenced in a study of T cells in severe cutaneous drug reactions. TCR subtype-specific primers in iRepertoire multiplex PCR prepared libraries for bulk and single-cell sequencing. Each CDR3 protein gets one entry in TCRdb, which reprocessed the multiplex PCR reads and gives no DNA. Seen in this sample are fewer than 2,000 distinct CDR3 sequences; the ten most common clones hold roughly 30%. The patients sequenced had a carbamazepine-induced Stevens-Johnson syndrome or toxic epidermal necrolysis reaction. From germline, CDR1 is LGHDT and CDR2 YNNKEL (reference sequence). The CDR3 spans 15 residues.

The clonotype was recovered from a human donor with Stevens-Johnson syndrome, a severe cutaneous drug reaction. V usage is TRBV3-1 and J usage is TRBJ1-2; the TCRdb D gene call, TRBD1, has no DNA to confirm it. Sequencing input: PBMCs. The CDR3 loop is CASSQEVSGLYGYTF.